This is a list of T cell receptor beta chains from one sample in a study of molecular identifiers for immune sequencing clone quantification. MiXCR was run by TCRdb on the PCR reads, yielding one entry per CDR3 protein. The table shows approximately 630,000 distinct CDR3 sequences, with around 25% occurring only once. Sequences were obtained from naive CD8+ T cells from blood, with Jurkat cell RNA spiked in. The receptors were sampled from a human donor in good health. Some libraries in this study had Jurkat cell RNA spiked in. Each CDR3 is given without its conserved first and last residue.

TRBV28	TRBJ1-5	ASIQEAGPRQPQH
TRBV7-9	TRBJ1-1	ASSFSTGTNTEAF
TRBV3-1	TRBJ1-1	ASSQDLGPGAF
TRBV4-1	TRBJ1-3	ASSQDWGSSGNTIY
TRBV28	TRBJ1-5	ASSGRQGAGSQPQH
TRBV20-1	TRBJ1-5	SARELGGTQPQH
TRBV27	TRBJ1-1	ASRLAPKGNTEAF
TRBV12-3/TRBV12-4	TRBJ2-1	ASSPPEGINEQF
TRBV28	TRBJ2-3	ASSSPGQGLGTDTQY
TRBV25-1	TRBJ2-1	ASSVTGNEQF
TRBV7-9	TRBJ1-1	ASSLWPGSEAF
TRBV24-1	TRBJ1-5	ATSDPGQGLSNQPQH
TRBV7-9	TRBJ1-4	ASSPDRGEKLF
TRBV30	TRBJ2-1	AWSVLWGANEQF
TRBV28	TRBJ2-7	ASSSPIFRDRGGYEQC
TRBV20-1	TRBJ2-1	SARDFDRVNNEQF
TRBV28	TRBJ2-3	ASRQGGTDTQY
TRBV12-3/TRBV12-4	TRBJ1-3	ASSLSSDRGTRYYISGNTIY
TRBV29-1	TRBJ2-2	SAQGSGRAAGELF
TRBV29-1	TRBJ2-1	SVEGLATENEQF
TRBV9	TRBJ2-3	ASSMGDTDTQY
TRBV11-2	TRBJ2-1	ASSRPSSFNEQF
TRBV30	TRBJ1-5	AFTTGQSGNQPQH
TRBV4-3	TRBJ1-4	ASSQDKFRLNEKLF